A single sample is the source of the 17 T cell receptor beta chains below, sequenced in a study of T cells in localized non-small cell lung cancer (dated by TCRdb to about 2020). Receptor libraries were prepared by the immunoSEQ multiplex PCR assay. The table comes from immuneACCESS by way of TCRdb, which keeps in-frame sequences with V and J called. Part of the clones is missing from these tables; in studies checked, under half for an unresolved V gene and the rest for unknown reasons. The sample records 950 to 1,500 clones, approximately 20% of which are singletons. The ten largest clones take up around 30% of the sample. Source: normal lung tissue next to the tumor, taken before any cancer treatment. Receptors originate from an older male donor with stage I lung adenocarcinoma.

This clone was observed a few times. The chain has TRBV6-8 and TRBJ1-1; D may be TRBD1 (5 bases). The V and J ends lost 4 bases and 5 bases respectively, with 14 bases between them. This CDR3 is built from 14 residues. Germline V gene sequence: CDR1 MNHGY, CDR2 SAAAGT. The DNA of the CDR3 is TGTGCCAGCAGTTCCCGGACGGGGGGGACTGAAGCTTTCTTT. Protein sequence: CASSSRTGGTEAFF.

This clone was seen a handful of times. This sequence joins TRBV14 and TRBJ1-1, with D unclear. The V and J ends lost 4 bases and 0 bases respectively, with 6 bases between them. The CDR3 extends over 13 amino acids. CDR1 is SGHDN and CDR2 is FVKESK in the germline V gene. CDR3 region: CASSPQMNTEAFF. The CDR3 bases are TGTGCCAGCAGCCCTCAGATGAACACTGAAGCTTTCTTT. Supplemented by reference TRBV14 and TRBJ1-1, the full variable domain reads EAGVTQFPSHSVIEKGQTVTLRCDPISGHDNLYWYRRVMGKEIKFLLHFVKESKQDESGMPNNRFLAERTGGTYSTLKVQPAELEDSGVYFCASSPQMNTEAFFGQGTRLTVV.

Sample share makes this clone medium-sized. The V gene is TRBV7-2, the J gene TRBJ2-7; D not resolved. Deletions cut 2 bases from V and 2 bases from J, with 7 bases between. The CDR3 length is 13 residues. The germline V gene encodes CDR1 SGHTA and CDR2 FQGNSA. The CDR3, as DNA: TGTGCCAGCAGCTTACCTGTGACCTACGAGCAGTACTTC. This sequence encodes CASSLPVTYEQYF.

This clone was observed a few times. The chain combines TRBV6-8 with TRBJ2-1; D gene unclear. The germline CDR1 and CDR2 sequences are MNHGY and SAAAGT. There are 15 residues in the CDR3. Trimming removed 2 bases at V and 1 base at J, with 9 bases between. Here the CDR3 reads CASSYRQPSYNEQFF. As DNA, the CDR3 is TGTGCCAGCAGTTACAGGCAGCCGTCCTACAATGAGCAGTTCTTC.

This chain links TRBV19 with TRBJ1-5, with 8 nucleotides matching TRBD1. Germline loops: CDR1 LNHDA, CDR2 SQIVND (reference sequence). V was clipped by 6 bases and J by 1 base; unmatched bases: 5. This CDR3 has 15 residues. This chain's CDR3 is CASRTTGVSNQPQHF. The CDR3 DNA reads TGTGCCAGTAGGACGACAGGGGTGAGCAATCAGCCCCAGCATTTT.

By its share, this clone is medium-sized. This sequence joins TRBV11-3 and TRBJ1-2; D is undetermined. The CDR3 runs 14 residues. CDR1 SGHNT and CDR2 YENEEA come from the germline V gene. The V gene lost 3 bases and the J gene lost 8 bases, with 16 bases spanning the gap. The CDR3 DNA reads TGTGCCAGCAGCTTGTGGGGAGCGCTAAAAGGCTACACCTTC. Protein product: CASSLWGALKGYTF.

The chain carries TRBV25-1 and TRBJ1-4; D is perhaps TRBD1 (6 bases). Germline loops: CDR1 MGHDK, CDR2 SYGVNS. The CDR3 spans 15 residues. V was pared by 3 bases and J by 8 bases, with 16 bases between. CDR3 in DNA: TGTGCCAGCAGTGAGATAGGGGGTGTGAAGGAAAAACTGTTTTTT. This encodes CASSEIGGVKEKLFF.

By its share, this clone is medium-sized. This chain connects TRBV4-1 to TRBJ1-2; no firm D call. The CDR3 runs 14 residues. From germline, CDR1 is MGHRA and CDR2 YSYEKL. Trimming shortened V by 1 base and J by 8 bases, and 14 bases separated the two germline ends. CDR3 DNA: TGCGCCAGCAGCCAAGTATTGGGTGGTCGAGGCTACACCTTC. Its translation is CASSQVLGGRGYTF.

This clone has more than one count but fewer than ten. The V call is TRBV28, the J call TRBJ1-1; D gene unclear. The CDR3 contains 17 residues. From germline, CDR1 is MDHEN and CDR2 SYDVKM. Trimming left V 0 bases short and J 1 base short, with 15 bases between. The CDR3 sequence is CASSLWGAGRQNTEAFF. Here the CDR3 DNA reads TGTGCCAGCAGTTTATGGGGTGCTGGACGGCAGAACACTGAAGCTTTCTTT. Combining the CDR3 with reference TRBV28 and TRBJ1-1 gives the whole variable domain DVKVTQSSRYLVKRTGEKVFLECVQDMDHENMFWYRQDPGLGLRLIYFSYDVKMKEKGDIPEGYSVSREKKERFSLILESASTNQTSMYLCASSLWGAGRQNTEAFFGQGTRLTVV.

The chain recombines TRBV28 with TRBJ2-5; TRBD1 aligns across 7 bases. Looked up from germline, CDR1 is MDHEN and CDR2 is SYDVKM. The CDR3 spans 16 residues. V shed 3 bases, J shed 0 bases, and the junction held 7 bases outside the gene matches. The CDR3 here is CASSFLPTGYQETQYF. The DNA of the CDR3 is TGTGCCAGCAGTTTCCTTCCGACAGGGTACCAAGAGACCCAGTACTTC.

The chain carries TRBV29-1 and TRBJ2-5, with D maybe TRBD2 (7 bases). CDR3 length equals 13 residues. Germline assignment: CDR1 SQVTM and CDR2 ANQGSEA. The germline V and J ends were trimmed by 2 bases and 5 bases, with 12 bases remaining between them. As DNA, the CDR3 is TGCAGCGTTGAATCAGGGAGGGGGGAGACCCAGTACTTC. Its protein product is CSVESGRGETQYF.

This clone counts as medium-sized (0.01 to 0.1%). The chain couples TRBV11-3 to TRBJ1-6, with D hard to call. Germline CDR1 SGHNT, CDR2 YENEEA. This CDR3 is built from 14 residues. Trimming pared 1 base from V and 7 bases from J, leaving 8 bases between. The CDR3 loop reads CASSLGSSNSPLHF. The CDR3 region has the DNA TGTGCCAGCAGCTTAGGATCGAGCAATTCACCCCTCCACTTT.

Only a few counts were recorded for this clone. The chain carries TRBV9 and TRBJ2-1, with 8 bases aligning to TRBD2. Germline-derived CDR1 and CDR2 are SGDLS and YYNGEE. V lost 5 bases and J lost 3; bases outside the gene matches: 7. This CDR3 has 15 amino acids. CDR3 loop: CASSDFGRVYNEQFF. CDR3 DNA: TGTGCCAGCAGTGATTTCGGGAGGGTCTACAATGAGCAGTTCTTC.

The genes are TRBV14 and TRBJ1-6, with D unresolved. Trimming left V 0 bases short and J 0 bases short, with 3 bases between. This CDR3 spans 15 amino acids. The germline gives CDR1 SGHDN, CDR2 FVKESK. DNA of the CDR3: TGTGCCAGCAGCCAAGACAGCTCCTATAATTCACCCCTCCACTTT. Encoded protein: CASSQDSSYNSPLHF.

The V and J genes are TRBV18 and TRBJ2-1; D not resolved. Trimming shortened V by 1 base and J by 2 bases, and 15 bases separated the two germline ends. The CDR3 extends over 17 amino acids. Germline V CDR1 and CDR2: KGHSH, LQKENI. In DNA form, the CDR3 reads TGTGCCAGCTCACCACTTCAAGGCCGGCGTACCTACAATGAGCAGTTCTTC. Its translation is CASSPLQGRRTYNEQFF.

The chain joins TRBV11-3 to TRBJ2-7; D may be TRBD2 (5 bases). The length of the CDR3 is 16 residues. Trimming removed 1 base at V and 5 bases at J, with 18 bases between. Germline-derived CDR1 and CDR2 are SGHNT and YENEEA. DNA of the CDR3: TGTGCCAGCAGCTTAGTAGGCACTAGTAATTTCGACGAGCAGTACTTC. Translation gives CASSLVGTSNFDEQYF. Full variable domain (rest looked up from reference TRBV11-3 and TRBJ2-7): EAGVVQSPRYKIIEKKQPVAFWCNPISGHNTLYWYLQNLGQGPELLIRYENEEAVDDSQLPKDRFSAERLKGVDSTLKIQPAELGDSAVYLCASSLVGTSNFDEQYFGPGTRLTVT.

This clone rates as medium-sized. The chain employs TRBV28 and TRBJ1-4, with 10 bases lining up with TRBD1. CDR1 MDHEN and CDR2 SYDVKM come from the germline V gene. The trim removed 5 bases at V and 8 bases at J, leaving 11 bases unmatched. CDR3 length: 16 residues. The DNA for the CDR3 is TGTGCCAGCAGTCCCTCCCGACAGGGGGCAGGGGAAAAACTGTTTTTT. Translated: CASSPSRQGAGEKLFF.